Below, 32 T cell receptor beta chains from the same sample are listed, as sequenced in a study of blood T cell repertoires in COVID-19. The assay was immunoSEQ multiplex PCR, and TCRdb's table has in-frame clones only and misses some. The sample lists 200,000 to 300,000 clones; about four fifths were seen once. The sample was peripheral blood. The origin of the receptors is a woman aged 80 or over with COVID-19, enrolled during active disease.

This rearrangement joins TRBV18 to TRBJ1-5; D gene ambiguous. Germline V gene sequence: CDR1 KGHSH, CDR2 LQKENI. The CDR3 has 13 residues. Deletions cut 2 bases from V and 5 bases from J, with 7 bases between. The CDR3 here is CASSPGPDQPQHF. Here the CDR3 DNA reads TGTGCCAGCTCACCAGGGCCAGATCAGCCCCAGCATTTT.

V is TRBV10-2 and J is TRBJ1-2; 9 bases are a match to TRBD1. This CDR3 spans 14 amino acids. The V gene's germline CDR1 is WSHSY and CDR2 SAAADI. J lost 8 bases, V lost 0 bases, and 4 bases had no gene match. The CDR3 coding sequence is TGCGCCAGCAGTGAGTCCGGACAGGGGAGAGGCTACACCTTC. Protein: CASSESGQGRGYTF.

The chain couples TRBV5-1 to TRBJ2-1, with 12 bases lining up with TRBD2. V was pared by 2 bases and J by 2 bases, with 5 bases of the junction left unmatched. This CDR3 comprises 17 residues. Germline V gives CDR1 SGHRS, CDR2 YFSETQ. The CDR3: CASSLASGGDTYNEQFF. In DNA, the CDR3 is TGCGCCAGCAGCTTAGCTAGCGGGGGGGATACCTACAATGAGCAGTTCTTC.

This chain connects TRBV6-6 to TRBJ1-5; possible D gene TRBD1, 6 bases. The CDR3 extends over 15 amino acids. Trimming shortened V by 2 bases and J by 3 bases, and 11 bases separated the two germline ends. Germline V lookup: CDR1 MNHNY, CDR2 SVGAGI (reference sequence). CDR3 region: CASSYGRGNNQPQHF. In DNA form, the CDR3 reads TGTGCCAGCAGTTACGGTAGGGGGAACAATCAGCCCCAGCATTTT.

This clone was recorded only once. This chain joins TRBV4-2 and TRBJ1-3; 7 bases map to TRBD1. V shed 6 bases, J shed 0 bases, and the junction held 5 bases outside the gene matches. Germline-derived CDR1 and CDR2 are LGHNA and YNFKEQ. This CDR3 is built from 15 residues. CDR3 protein: CASRRDRSSGNTIYF. DNA of the CDR3: TGTGCCAGCAGGAGGGACAGAAGCTCTGGAAACACCATATATTTT.

The chain uses TRBV3-1 (or the pseudogene TRBV3-2) and TRBJ1-1; maybe TRBD1 (5 bases). Trimming pared 4 bases from V and 0 bases from J, leaving 9 bases between. This CDR3 spans 14 amino acids. Per the germline V gene, CDR1 is LGHDT and CDR2 is YNNKEL (reference sequence). DNA for the CDR3: TGTGCCAGCAGCCTCGGACAAATGAACACTGAAGCTTTCTTT. Amino acid sequence: CASSLGQMNTEAFF.

The V call is TRBV15, the J call TRBJ1-5, with TRBD1 matching 8 bases. Germline lookup yields CDR1 LNHNV and CDR2 YYDKDF (reference sequence). Trimming took 0 bases from V and 0 from J; bases not matched to a gene: 4. The CDR3 consists of 17 residues. Here the CDR3 DNA reads TGTGCCACCAGCAGAGAAGACAGGGGAGGTAGCAATCAGCCCCAGCATTTT. This encodes CATSREDRGGSNQPQHF.

The chain uses TRBV7-2 and TRBJ2-2, with 8 bases identical to TRBD1. Losses at the gene ends were 0 bases for V and 3 bases for J; bases not matched to a gene: 6. In germline, CDR1 is SGHTA, CDR2 FQGNSA. The CDR3 is 17 amino acids. CDR3 nucleotide sequence: TGTGCCAGCAGCTTAGCCGGACAGGGTTGGGACACCGGGGAGCTGTTTTTT. Its protein product is CASSLAGQGWDTGELFF.

V is TRBV7-3 and J is TRBJ2-3; 12 nucleotides match TRBD2. J lost 6 bases, V lost 5 bases, and 6 bases had no gene match. Germline values: CDR1 SGHTA, CDR2 FQGTGA. The CDR3 is made up of 15 amino acids. DNA for the CDR3: TGTGCCAGCAGCAAAAGGACTAGCGGGGCCGATACGCAGTATTTT. Its protein product is CASSKRTSGADTQYF. The whole variable domain, filled in from reference TRBV7-3 and TRBJ2-3, reads GAGVSQTPSNKVTEKGKYVELRCDPISGHTALYWYRQSLGQGPEFLIYFQGTGAADDSGLPNDRFFAVRPEGSVSTLKIQRTERGDSAVYLCASSKRTSGADTQYFGPGTRLTVL.

Details on this clone: The sample has other DNA sequences that encode this CDR3 too. V gene TRBV5-1 combines with J gene TRBJ1-5; 7 nucleotides match TRBD1. The CDR3 loop spans 14 amino acids. Germline V gene data show CDR1 as SGHRS and CDR2 as YFSETQ. V was clipped by 0 bases and J by 5 bases; unmatched bases: 2. CDR3 sequence: CASSLEGGDQPQHF. The CDR3 DNA sequence: TGCGCCAGCAGCTTGGAAGGGGGCGATCAGCCCCAGCATTTT.

In this sample, this clone turned up many times. The V gene is TRBV2, the J gene TRBJ1-1; D might be TRBD1 (5 bases). V lost 2 bases, J lost 4 bases, and 14 bases lay in between. The germline V gene has CDR1 SNHLY and CDR2 FYNNEI. The CDR3 runs 15 residues. Here the CDR3 DNA reads TGTGCCAGCAGTGAACAGGGCCAGGGTGTCACTGAAGCTTTCTTT. Translated, it gives CASSEQGQGVTEAFF.

This clone occurred a few times. The chain combines TRBV28 with TRBJ1-1, with TRBD1 matching 10 bases. V dropped 6 bases and J dropped 0; count of bases not matched to a gene: 10. CDR1 is MDHEN and CDR2 is SYDVKM in the germline V gene. This CDR3 contains 17 residues. The CDR3 nucleotides are TGTGCCAGCAGCTTGATGGACAGGGGGATAATGAACACTGAAGCTTTCTTT. Translated, it gives CASSLMDRGIMNTEAFF.

The genes are TRBV5-1 and TRBJ1-2; the D gene is possibly TRBD1 (5 bases). Germline V gene lookup returns CDR1 SGHRS and CDR2 YFSETQ. This CDR3 is built from 14 residues. Trimming shortened V by 2 bases and J by 6 bases, and 14 bases separated the two germline ends. CDR3: CASSFTGESNGYTF. The DNA for the CDR3 is TGCGCCAGCAGCTTTACGGGGGAGAGTAATGGCTACACCTTC.

Turning to this clone: A read error may produce the germline difference seen at one junction end. The V gene is TRBV7-8, the J gene TRBJ2-2; D not certain. Germline loops: CDR1 SGHVS, CDR2 FQNEAQ. There are 17 residues in the CDR3. DNA for the CDR3: TGTGCCAGCAGATTAGACGGTGGGCTAATAAACACCGGGGAGCTGTTTTTT. Protein sequence: CASRLDGGLINTGELFF.

The rearrangement uses TRBV19 and TRBJ1-2; D is unclear. The CDR3 length is 15 residues. The germline V and J ends were trimmed by 3 bases and 2 bases, with 13 bases remaining between them. Germline-derived CDR1 and CDR2 are LNHDA and SQIVND (reference sequence). As DNA, the CDR3 is TGTGCCAGTAGTATCGGAGCAGTCTACAACTATGGCTACACCTTC. Amino acids: CASSIGAVYNYGYTF.

This clone was observed once. J is TRBJ1-1 and V is TRBV3-1 (or the pseudogene TRBV3-2); a possible D gene is TRBD1 (5 bases). V was pared by 0 bases and J by 1 base, with 6 bases between. Germline lookup yields CDR1 LGHDT and CDR2 YNNKEL (reference sequence). The CDR3 extends over 14 amino acids. The CDR3 reads CASSQEGRNTEAFF. The CDR3 coding sequence is TGTGCCAGCAGCCAAGAGGGGCGGAACACTGAAGCTTTCTTT.

This chain links TRBV7-2 with TRBJ2-1; 8 bases agree with TRBD1. Germline CDR1 SGHTA, CDR2 FQGNSA. This CDR3 is built from 14 residues. The trim removed 5 bases at V and 3 bases at J, leaving 3 bases unmatched. Written as DNA, the CDR3 is TGTGCCAGCAGCCCAGGACAGGGCTACAATGAGCAGTTCTTC. Its translation: CASSPGQGYNEQFF.

This clone was observed a single time. J is TRBJ2-2 and V is TRBV7-3; D is undetermined. CDR1 and CDR2 (germline): SGHTA, FQGTGA. The CDR3 runs to 12 residues. The V end lost 2 bases, the J end lost 7 bases, and 5 bases lay between the germline ends. Here the CDR3 DNA reads TGTGCCAGCAGCTTAGTTAACGGGGAGCTGTTTTTT. Residues: CASSLVNGELFF. The full variable domain, rest sourced from reference TRBV7-3 and TRBJ2-2, is GAGVSQTPSNKVTEKGKYVELRCDPISGHTALYWYRQSLGQGPEFLIYFQGTGAADDSGLPNDRFFAVRPEGSVSTLKIQRTERGDSAVYLCASSLVNGELFFGEGSRLTVL.

This clone has more than one count but fewer than ten. J is TRBJ1-1 and V is TRBV6-5; D not resolved. There are 14 residues in the CDR3. V was pared by 8 bases and J by 2 bases, with 15 bases between. Germline CDR1 is MNHEY and CDR2 is SVGAGI. The DNA of the CDR3 is TGTGCCAGCTCCGTCTCCGGTGCAAACACTGAAGCTTTCTTT. This sequence encodes CASSVSGANTEAFF.

This clone appeared a few times. The V call is TRBV4-1, the J call TRBJ1-1; D gene uncertain. Germline lookup yields CDR1 MGHRA and CDR2 YSYEKL. The CDR3 has 16 residues. V dropped 4 bases and J dropped 0 bases, with 15 bases sitting between them. As DNA, the CDR3 is TGCGCCAGCAGCCTTGTCCGAGGCAGACTGAACACTGAAGCTTTCTTT. It translates to CASSLVRGRLNTEAFF.

This clone was recorded only once. The chain combines TRBV24-1 with TRBJ1-1, with D possibly being TRBD1 (6 bases). The CDR3 contains 12 residues. Germline assignment: CDR1 KGHDR and CDR2 SFDVKD. V lost 3 bases and J lost 10, with 11 bases in between. In nucleotides, the CDR3 is TGTGCCACCAGTGATGTACAGGGACCAGCTTTCTTT. Translating gives CATSDVQGPAFF.

V and J are TRBV14 and TRBJ2-2; D may be TRBD1 (5 bases). The CDR3 loop spans 14 amino acids. V dropped 6 bases and J dropped 2 bases, with 10 bases sitting between them. Germline values: CDR1 SGHDN, CDR2 FVKESK. CDR3 loop: CASRPTANTGELFF. In DNA form, the CDR3 reads TGTGCCAGCAGGCCGACAGCAAACACCGGGGAGCTGTTTTTT.

This chain links TRBV30 with TRBJ2-7, with 15 bases fitting TRBD2. This CDR3 comprises 17 residues. From germline, CDR1 is GTSNPN and CDR2 SVGIG (reference sequence). Unmatched junction bases numbered 15, after V lost 4 bases and J lost 8 bases. The CDR3 is CAWTVGLAGGGGTKQYF. The CDR3 bases are TGTGCCTGGACGGTCGGACTAGCGGGAGGGGGGGGTACGAAGCAGTACTTC.

The chain employs TRBV4-1 and TRBJ2-3, with TRBD2 matching 7 bases. The germline V gene encodes CDR1 MGHRA and CDR2 YSYEKL. Trimming cost V 4 bases and J 6 bases; bases outside gene matches: 10. The CDR3 extends over 15 amino acids. CDR3 sequence reads: CASSPPGLGGDTQYF. In DNA form, the CDR3 reads TGCGCCAGCAGCCCCCCGGGCCTGGGGGGGGATACGCAGTATTTT.

The chain combines TRBV7-3 with TRBJ2-5, with TRBD1 as a possible D gene (6 bases). V was clipped by 5 bases and J by 7 bases, with 14 bases between them. The CDR3 spans 13 residues. Germline values: CDR1 SGHTA, CDR2 FQGTGA. CDR3 residues: CASSPGQRGTQYF. The CDR3 nucleotides are TGTGCCAGCAGCCCTGGACAGAGGGGGACCCAGTACTTC. Full variable domain (remainder filled in from reference TRBV7-3 and TRBJ2-5): GAGVSQTPSNKVTEKGKYVELRCDPISGHTALYWYRQSLGQGPEFLIYFQGTGAADDSGLPNDRFFAVRPEGSVSTLKIQRTERGDSAVYLCASSPGQRGTQYFGPGTRLLVL.

This clone was counted a single time. The rearrangement uses TRBV19 and TRBJ2-1, with 12 nucleotides matching TRBD1. V lost 5 bases, J lost 8 bases, and 7 bases stayed unmatched. Germline CDR1 reads LNHDA; CDR2 reads SQIVND (reference sequence). This CDR3 comprises 15 residues. Written as DNA, the CDR3 is TGTGCCAGTAGTCTCGGGACAGGGGGCTTTTATGAGCAGTTCTTC. Translation gives CASSLGTGGFYEQFF.

The rearrangement joins TRBV5-4 to TRBJ1-5; the D is unclear. Germline-derived CDR1 and CDR2 are SGHNT and YYREEE (reference sequence). The CDR3 contains 15 residues. V lost 1 base to trimming and J lost 6 bases, with 14 bases between them. The CDR3 loop reads CASSLFSTPGQPQHF. Here the CDR3 DNA reads TGTGCCAGCAGCTTGTTTTCGACCCCAGGTCAGCCCCAGCATTTT. The full variable domain, with the rest looked up from reference TRBV5-4 and TRBJ1-5, is ETGVTQSPTHLIKTRGQQVTLRCSSQSGHNTVSWYQQALGQGPQFIFQYYREEENGRGNFPPRFSGLQFPNYSSELNVNALELDDSALYLCASSLFSTPGQPQHFGDGTRLSIL.

The V and J genes are TRBV5-5 and TRBJ1-2; 7 bases are a match to TRBD1. Germline CDR1 reads SGHKS; CDR2 reads YYEKEE (reference sequence). CDR3 length equals 14 residues. The J segment lost 4 bases and the V segment lost 2 bases, leaving 5 bases of the junction unmatched. In nucleotides, the CDR3 is TGTGCCAGCAGCTTTGTGACAGGGAGCTATGGCTACACCTTC. It translates to CASSFVTGSYGYTF.

The CDR3 spells CASSQEGGKLFF. CDR3 sequence (DNA): TGTGCCAGCAGCCAAGAGGGGGGAAAACTGTTTTTT. The V and J genes are TRBV3-1 (or the pseudogene TRBV3-2) and TRBJ1-4; D might be TRBD1 (5 bases). The germline V gene has CDR1 LGHDT and CDR2 YNNKEL (reference sequence). The CDR3 consists of 12 residues. Trimming left V 0 bases short and J 10 bases short, with 6 bases between.

CDR3 sequence reads: CASSTLTGGGNQPQHF. In DNA form, the CDR3 reads TGTGCCAGCAGCACCCTGACAGGGGGAGGCAATCAGCCCCAGCATTTT. The V call is TRBV7-9, the J call TRBJ1-5; 9 bases match TRBD1. Trimming took 5 bases from V and 2 from J; bases not matched to a gene: 7. This CDR3 is built from 16 residues. Germline values: CDR1 SEHNR, CDR2 FQNEAQ (reference sequence).

This clone was found a few times. Other DNA sequences from this sample encode an identical CDR3 as well. The V call is TRBV5-1, the J call TRBJ1-5, with a weak D call TRBD1 (5 bases). CDR1 is SGHRS, CDR2 YFSETQ, per germline. The ends were cut back, 0 bases at V and 2 bases at J, with 6 bases in the middle. The CDR3 has 14 amino acids. Written as DNA, the CDR3 is TGCGCCAGCAGCTTGGAAGGGGGCAATCAGCCCCAGCATTTT. Protein product: CASSLEGGNQPQHF.

CDR3 loop: CATSRDRSSGVWQYF. CDR3 nucleotide sequence: TGTGCCACCAGCAGAGATCGCTCTAGCGGGGTTTGGCAGTATTTT. The genes are TRBV15 and TRBJ2-3; 9 positions agree with TRBD2. The V gene end was trimmed by 0 bases and the J gene end by 11 bases; junction bases not matched to a gene: 9. This CDR3 contains 15 residues. From germline, CDR1 is LNHNV and CDR2 YYDKDF (reference sequence).